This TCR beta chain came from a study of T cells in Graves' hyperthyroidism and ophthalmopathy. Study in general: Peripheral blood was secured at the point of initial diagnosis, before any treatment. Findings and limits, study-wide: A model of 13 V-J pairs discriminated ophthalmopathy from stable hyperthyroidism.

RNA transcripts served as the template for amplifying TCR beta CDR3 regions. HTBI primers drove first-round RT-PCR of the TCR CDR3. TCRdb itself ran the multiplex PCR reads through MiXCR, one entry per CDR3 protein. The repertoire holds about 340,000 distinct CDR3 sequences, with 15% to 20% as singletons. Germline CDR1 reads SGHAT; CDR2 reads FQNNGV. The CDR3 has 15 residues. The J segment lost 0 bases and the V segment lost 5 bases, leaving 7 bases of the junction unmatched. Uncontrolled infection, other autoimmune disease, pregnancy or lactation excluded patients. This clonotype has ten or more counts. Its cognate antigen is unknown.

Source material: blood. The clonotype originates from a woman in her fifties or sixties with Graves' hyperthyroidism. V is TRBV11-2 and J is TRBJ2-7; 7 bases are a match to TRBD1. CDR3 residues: CASSRVGDSSYEQYV. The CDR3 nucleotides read TGTGCCAGCAGCCGCGTGGGGGACAGCTCCTACGAGCAGTACGTC.